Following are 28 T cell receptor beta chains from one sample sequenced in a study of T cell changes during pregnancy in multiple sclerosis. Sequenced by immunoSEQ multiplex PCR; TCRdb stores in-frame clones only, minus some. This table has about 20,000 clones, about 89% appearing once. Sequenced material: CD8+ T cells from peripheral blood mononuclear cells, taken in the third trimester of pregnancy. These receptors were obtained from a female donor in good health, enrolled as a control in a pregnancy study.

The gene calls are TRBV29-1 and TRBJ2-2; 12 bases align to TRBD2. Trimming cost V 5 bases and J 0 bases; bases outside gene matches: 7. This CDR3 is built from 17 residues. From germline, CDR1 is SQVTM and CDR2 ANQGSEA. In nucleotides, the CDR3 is TGCAGCGTTCTGACTAGCGGGAGTGGGTCGAACACCGGGGAGCTGTTTTTT. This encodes CSVLTSGSGSNTGELFF.

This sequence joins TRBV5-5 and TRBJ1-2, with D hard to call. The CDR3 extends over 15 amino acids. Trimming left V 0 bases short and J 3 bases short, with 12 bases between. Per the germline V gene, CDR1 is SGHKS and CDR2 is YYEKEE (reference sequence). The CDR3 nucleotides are TGTGCCAGCAGCTTGGACGCGGGCCTTGACTATGGCTACACCTTC. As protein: CASSLDAGLDYGYTF.

The CDR3 loop reads CASSVGTELFF. In DNA, the CDR3 is TGTGCCAGCAGTGTTGGAACAGAACTGTTTTTT. The chain combines TRBV28 with TRBJ1-4; D remains unclear. V lost 5 bases, J lost 12 bases, and 10 bases lay in between. This CDR3 spans 11 amino acids. In germline, CDR1 is MDHEN, CDR2 SYDVKM.

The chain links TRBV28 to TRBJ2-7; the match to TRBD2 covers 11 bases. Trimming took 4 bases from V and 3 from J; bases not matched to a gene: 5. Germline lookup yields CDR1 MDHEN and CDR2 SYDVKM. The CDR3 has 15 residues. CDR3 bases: TGTGCCAGCAGTTCCGGCCTAGCGGGGGGCTACGAGCAGTACTTC. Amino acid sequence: CASSSGLAGGYEQYF.

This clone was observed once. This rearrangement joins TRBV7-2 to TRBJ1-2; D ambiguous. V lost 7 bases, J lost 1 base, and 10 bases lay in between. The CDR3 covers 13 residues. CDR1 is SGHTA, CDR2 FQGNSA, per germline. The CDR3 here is CASTTGNNYGYTF. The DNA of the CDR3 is TGTGCCAGCACGACCGGGAATAACTATGGCTACACCTTC.

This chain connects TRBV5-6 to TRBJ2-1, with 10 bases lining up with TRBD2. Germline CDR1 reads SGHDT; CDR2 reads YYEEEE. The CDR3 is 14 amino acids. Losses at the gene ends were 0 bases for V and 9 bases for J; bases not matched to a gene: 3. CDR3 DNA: TGTGCCAGCAGCTTGGGTAGCGGGGGGTCTGAGCAGTTCTTC. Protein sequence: CASSLGSGGSEQFF.

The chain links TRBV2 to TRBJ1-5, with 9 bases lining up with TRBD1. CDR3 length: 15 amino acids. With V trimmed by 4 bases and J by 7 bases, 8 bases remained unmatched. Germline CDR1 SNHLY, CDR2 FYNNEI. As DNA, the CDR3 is TGTGCCAGCAGTGGAATGACAGGGGGTAAGCAGCCCCAGCATTTT. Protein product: CASSGMTGGKQPQHF. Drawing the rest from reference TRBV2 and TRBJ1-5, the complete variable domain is EPEVTQTPSHQVTQMGQEVILRCVPISNHLYFYWYRQILGQKVEFLVSFYNNEISEKSEIFDDQFSVERPDGSNFTLKIRSTKLEDSAMYFCASSGMTGGKQPQHFGDGTRLSIL.

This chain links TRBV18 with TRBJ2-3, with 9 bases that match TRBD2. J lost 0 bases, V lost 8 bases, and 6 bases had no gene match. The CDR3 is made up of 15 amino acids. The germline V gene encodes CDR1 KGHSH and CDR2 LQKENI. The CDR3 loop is CASISGSGSTDTQYF. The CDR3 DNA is TGTGCCAGCATTAGCGGGAGCGGAAGCACAGATACGCAGTATTTT.

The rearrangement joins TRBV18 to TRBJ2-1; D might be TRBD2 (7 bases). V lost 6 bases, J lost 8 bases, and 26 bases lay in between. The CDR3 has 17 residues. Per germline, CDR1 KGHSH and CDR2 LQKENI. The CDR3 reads CASSPYGGARSADEQFF. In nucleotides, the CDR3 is TGTGCCAGCTCCCCTTATGGGGGGGCCAGGTCCGCGGATGAGCAGTTCTTC. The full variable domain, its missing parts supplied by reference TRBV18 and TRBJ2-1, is NAGVMQNPRHLVRRRGQEARLRCSPMKGHSHVYWYRQLPEEGLKFMVYLQKENIIDESGMPKERFSAEFPKEGPSILRIQQVVRGDSAAYFCASSPYGGARSADEQFFGPGTRLTVL.

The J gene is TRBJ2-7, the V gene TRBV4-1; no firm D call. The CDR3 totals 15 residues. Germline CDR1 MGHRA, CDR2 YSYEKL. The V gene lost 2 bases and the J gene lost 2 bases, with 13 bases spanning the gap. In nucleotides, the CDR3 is TGCGCCAGCAGCCAAAGCTGGGCCGAGACCTACGAGCAGTACTTC. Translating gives CASSQSWAETYEQYF.

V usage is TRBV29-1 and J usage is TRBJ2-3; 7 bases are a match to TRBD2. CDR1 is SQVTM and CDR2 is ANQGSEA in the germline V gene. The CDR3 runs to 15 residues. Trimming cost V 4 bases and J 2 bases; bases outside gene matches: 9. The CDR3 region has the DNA TGCAGCGTTGCTGGGGGGGTAGAAGACACAGATACGCAGTATTTT. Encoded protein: CSVAGGVEDTDTQYF.

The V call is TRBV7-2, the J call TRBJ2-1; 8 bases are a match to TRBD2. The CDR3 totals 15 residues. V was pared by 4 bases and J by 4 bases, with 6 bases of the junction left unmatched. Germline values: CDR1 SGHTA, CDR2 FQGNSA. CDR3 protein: CASSSPGLEYNEQFF. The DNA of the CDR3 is TGTGCCAGCAGCTCGCCGGGACTAGAATACAATGAGCAGTTCTTC.

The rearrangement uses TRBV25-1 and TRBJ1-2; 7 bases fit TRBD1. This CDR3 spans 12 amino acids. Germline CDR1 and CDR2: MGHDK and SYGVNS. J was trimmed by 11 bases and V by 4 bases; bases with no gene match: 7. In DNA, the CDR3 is TGTGCCAGCAGTGTAAACAGGGGTCATTACACCTTC. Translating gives CASSVNRGHYTF.

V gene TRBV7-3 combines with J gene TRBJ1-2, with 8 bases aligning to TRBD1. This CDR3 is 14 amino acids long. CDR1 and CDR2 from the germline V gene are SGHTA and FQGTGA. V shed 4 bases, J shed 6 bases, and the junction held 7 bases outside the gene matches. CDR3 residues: CASSSPDRVDGYTF. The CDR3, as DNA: TGTGCCAGCAGCTCCCCGGACAGGGTTGATGGCTACACCTTC.

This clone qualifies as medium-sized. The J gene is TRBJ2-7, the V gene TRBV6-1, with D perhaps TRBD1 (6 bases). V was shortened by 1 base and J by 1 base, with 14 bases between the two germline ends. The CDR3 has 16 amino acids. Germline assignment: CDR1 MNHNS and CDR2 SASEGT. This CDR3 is CASSEEEGTPSYEQYF. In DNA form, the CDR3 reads TGTGCCAGCAGTGAAGAGGAAGGGACACCTTCCTACGAGCAGTACTTC.

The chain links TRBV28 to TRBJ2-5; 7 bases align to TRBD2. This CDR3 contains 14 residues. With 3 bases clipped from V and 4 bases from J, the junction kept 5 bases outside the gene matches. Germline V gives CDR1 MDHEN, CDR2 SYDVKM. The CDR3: CASSLGREGETQYF. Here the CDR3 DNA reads TGTGCCAGCAGTTTGGGCAGGGAGGGAGAGACCCAGTACTTC.

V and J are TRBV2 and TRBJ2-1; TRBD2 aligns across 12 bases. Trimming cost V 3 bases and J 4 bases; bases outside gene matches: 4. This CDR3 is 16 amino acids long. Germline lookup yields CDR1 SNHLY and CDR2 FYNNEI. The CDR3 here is CASSDQLAGGYNEQFF. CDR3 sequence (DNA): TGTGCCAGCAGTGACCAACTAGCGGGGGGATACAATGAGCAGTTCTTC.

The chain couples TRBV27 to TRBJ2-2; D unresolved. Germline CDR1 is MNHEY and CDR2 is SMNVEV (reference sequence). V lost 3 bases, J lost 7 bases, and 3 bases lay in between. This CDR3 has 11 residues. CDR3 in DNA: TGTGCCAGCAGTTTCGGCGGGGAGCTGTTTTTT. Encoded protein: CASSFGGELFF.

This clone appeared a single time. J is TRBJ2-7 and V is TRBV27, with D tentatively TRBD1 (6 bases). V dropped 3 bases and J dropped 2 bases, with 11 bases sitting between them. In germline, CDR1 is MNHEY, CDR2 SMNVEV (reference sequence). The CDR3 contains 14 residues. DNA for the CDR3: TGTGCCAGCAGTTTCGGCAGGGGTGCCTACGAGCAGTACTTC. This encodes CASSFGRGAYEQYF.

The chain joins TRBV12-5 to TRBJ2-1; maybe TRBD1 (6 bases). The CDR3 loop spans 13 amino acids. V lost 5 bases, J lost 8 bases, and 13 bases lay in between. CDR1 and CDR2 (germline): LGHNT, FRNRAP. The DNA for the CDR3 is TGTGCTAGTGGTCATCCGGACAGCGATGAGCAGTTCTTC. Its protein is CASGHPDSDEQFF.

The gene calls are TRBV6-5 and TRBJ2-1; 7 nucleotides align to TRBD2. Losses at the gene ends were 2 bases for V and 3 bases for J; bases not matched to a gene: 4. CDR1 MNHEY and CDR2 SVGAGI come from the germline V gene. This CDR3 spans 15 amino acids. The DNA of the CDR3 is TGTGCCAGCAGTTACGGGGGGGACCTCTACAATGAGCAGTTCTTC. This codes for CASSYGGDLYNEQFF.

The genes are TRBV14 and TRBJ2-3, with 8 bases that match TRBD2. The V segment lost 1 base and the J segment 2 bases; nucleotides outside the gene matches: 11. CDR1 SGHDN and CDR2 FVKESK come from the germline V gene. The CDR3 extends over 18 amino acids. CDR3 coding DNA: TGTGCCAGCAGCCAAGGAGGGGGGGAGACTAGCGCCACAGATACGCAGTATTTT. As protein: CASSQGGGETSATDTQYF.

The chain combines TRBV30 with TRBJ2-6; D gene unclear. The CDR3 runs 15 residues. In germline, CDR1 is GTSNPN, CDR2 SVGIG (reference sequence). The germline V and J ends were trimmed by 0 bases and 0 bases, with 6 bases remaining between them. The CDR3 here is CAWSVWSSGANVLTF. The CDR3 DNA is TGTGCCTGGAGTGTCTGGAGCTCTGGGGCCAACGTCCTGACTTTC.

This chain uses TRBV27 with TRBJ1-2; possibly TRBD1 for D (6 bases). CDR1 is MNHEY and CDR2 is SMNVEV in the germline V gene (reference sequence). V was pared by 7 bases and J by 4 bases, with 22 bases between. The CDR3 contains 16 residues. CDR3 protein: CASKARLGGGSYGYTF. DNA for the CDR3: TGTGCCAGCAAGGCGAGACTGGGGGGGGGCAGCTATGGCTACACCTTC.

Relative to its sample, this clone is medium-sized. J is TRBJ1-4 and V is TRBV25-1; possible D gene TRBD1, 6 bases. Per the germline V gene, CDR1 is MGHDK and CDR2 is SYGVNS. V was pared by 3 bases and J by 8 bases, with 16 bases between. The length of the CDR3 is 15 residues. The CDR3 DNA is TGTGCCAGCAGTGATCACACAGGGTCTTCCGAAAAACTGTTTTTT. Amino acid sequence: CASSDHTGSSEKLFF.

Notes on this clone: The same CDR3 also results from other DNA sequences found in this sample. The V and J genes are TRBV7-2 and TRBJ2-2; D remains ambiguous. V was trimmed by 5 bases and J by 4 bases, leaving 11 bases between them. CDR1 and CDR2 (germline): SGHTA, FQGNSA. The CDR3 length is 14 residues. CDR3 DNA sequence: TGTGCCAGCAGCCCCCGCTCGGGCACCGGGGAGCTGTTTTTT. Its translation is CASSPRSGTGELFF.

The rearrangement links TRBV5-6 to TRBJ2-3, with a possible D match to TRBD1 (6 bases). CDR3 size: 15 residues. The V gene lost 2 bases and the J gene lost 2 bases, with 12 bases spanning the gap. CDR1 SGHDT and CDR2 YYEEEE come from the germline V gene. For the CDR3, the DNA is TGTGCCAGCAGCTTTCTACAGGGTTACACAGATACGCAGTATTTT. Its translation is CASSFLQGYTDTQYF.

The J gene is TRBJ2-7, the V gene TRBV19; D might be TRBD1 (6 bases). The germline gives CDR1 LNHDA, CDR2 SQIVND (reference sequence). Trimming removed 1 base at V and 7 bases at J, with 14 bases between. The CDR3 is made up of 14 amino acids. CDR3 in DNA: TGTGCCAGTAGTATAGCAAAAACAGGGCAGGAGCAGTACTTC. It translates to CASSIAKTGQEQYF.